Listed below are T cell receptor beta chains from one sample, sequenced in a study of blood T cells in healthy people across ages. A single record per CDR3 protein comes from TCRdb applying MiXCR to the 5' RACE reads. The repertoire has 700,000 or so distinct CDR3 sequences, 35% to 50% of them found once; the top ten carry 25% to 35%. The sample was blood. Source of these receptors: a man at least 80 years old in good health. The CDR3 runs from the conserved cysteine through the conserved F or W. D genes are given only for firm matches. The listing skips clone size in some rows; elsewhere it reads once, few, many or a size class.

V	size	D	J	CDR3	DNA
TRBV5-6	NA	NA	TRBJ2-6	CASSLGPRGANVLTF	TGTGCCAGCAGCTTGGGCCCCCGGGGGGCCAACGTCCTGACTTTC
TRBV6-6	many	TRBD1	TRBJ2-5	CASSYSQGAQETQYF	TGTGCCAGCAGTTACAGCCAGGGGGCTCAAGAGACCCAGTACTTC
TRBV6-5	NA	TRBD2	TRBJ2-1	CASSTGTSGNNEQFF	TGTGCCAGCAGTACCGGGACTAGCGGGAATAATGAGCAGTTCTTC
TRBV6-5	NA	TRBD2	TRBJ2-1	CASRPPSGSSHNEQFF	TGTGCCAGCCGACCTCCTAGCGGGAGCTCCCACAATGAGCAGTTCTTC
TRBV7-9	NA	NA	TRBJ2-5	CASSPLLYKQYF	TGTGCCAGCAGCCCTTTACTGTACAAGCAGTACTTC
TRBV9	NA	TRBD1	TRBJ2-1	CASSVGPRQGDRNEQFF	TGTGCCAGCAGCGTAGGACCACGACAGGGGGATAGGAATGAGCAGTTCTTC
TRBV7-2	NA	NA	TRBJ2-7	CASSRPPVRSPYEQYF	TGTGCCAGCAGCCGCCCCCCAGTTCGGAGCCCCTACGAGCAGTACTTC
TRBV20-1	many	NA	TRBJ1-2	CSARRQADYGYTF	TGCAGTGCTAGACGCCAGGCCGACTATGGCTACACCTTC
TRBV6-4	NA	TRBD2	TRBJ2-2	CASSRDVAGVTGELFF	TGTGCCAGCAGCCGGGACGTAGCGGGAGTCACCGGGGAGCTGTTTTTT
TRBV9	few	TRBD1	TRBJ1-6	CASSSGTGAEENSPLHF	TGTGCCAGCAGCTCCGGGACAGGAGCCGAAGAAAATTCACCCCTCCACTTT
TRBV7-2	NA	NA	TRBJ1-6	CASSRSRGTGTIFASSLHF	TGTGCCAGCAGCCGGTCTCGGGGAACAGGAACCATATTCGCTTCATCCCTCCACTTT
TRBV20-1	few	TRBD2	TRBJ2-3	CSARTIAGFTDTQYF	TGCAGTGCTAGAACAATAGCGGGCTTCACAGATACGCAGTATTTT
TRBV5-1	once	TRBD1	TRBJ2-6	CASSVRDRGGSGANVLTF	TGCGCCAGCAGCGTCCGGGACAGGGGTGGGTCTGGGGCCAACGTCCTGACTTTC
TRBV6-5	NA	NA	TRBJ2-2	CASSYSRGPRTGELFF	TGTGCCAGCAGTTACTCGAGGGGACCGCGGACCGGGGAGCTGTTTTTT
TRBV12-3/TRBV12-4	NA	TRBD2	TRBJ2-1	CASSSPLAGPHEQFF	TGTGCCAGCAGTTCACCCCTAGCGGGGCCTCATGAGCAGTTCTTC
TRBV7-6	NA	NA	TRBJ2-1	CASSSTLYNEQFF	TGTGCCAGCAGCTCTACCCTTTACAATGAGCAGTTCTTC
TRBV2	NA	NA	TRBJ2-7	CASSEIRGGAAEQYF	TGTGCCAGCAGTGAAATAAGGGGGGGGGCGGCAGAGCAGTACTTC
TRBV5-1	NA	NA	TRBJ2-7	CASSSQGTSSYEQYF	TGCGCCAGCAGCTCCCAGGGCACTAGCTCCTACGAGCAGTACTTC
TRBV6-6	many	NA	TRBJ1-4	CASSYSIEQSEKLFF	TGTGCCAGCAGTTACTCGATAGAACAGTCCGAAAAACTGTTTTTT
TRBV6-8	NA	TRBD2	TRBJ2-1	CASSWVAGAAYNEQFF	TGTGCCAGCAGTTGGGTAGCGGGGGCTGCCTACAATGAGCAGTTCTTC
TRBV20-1	NA	TRBD2	TRBJ2-3	CSARERTSGRALDTQYF	TGCAGTGCTAGAGAAAGGACTAGCGGGAGGGCGTTGGATACGCAGTATTTT
TRBV25-1	once	NA	TRBJ2-3	CASRDNQGAETDTQYF	TGTGCCAGCAGGGACAACCAGGGCGCAGAGACAGATACGCAGTATTTT
TRBV7-2	once	NA	TRBJ2-1	CASSLELAFGYEQFF	TGTGCCAGCAGCTTAGAACTAGCTTTCGGCTATGAGCAGTTCTTC
TRBV18	NA	NA	TRBJ2-7	CASSPDVGGPPYEQYF	TGTGCCAGCTCACCAGATGTAGGGGGACCTCCCTACGAGCAGTACTTC
TRBV28	NA	NA	TRBJ2-1	CASSWAGATYNEQFF	TGTGCCAGCAGTTGGGCAGGGGCTACCTACAATGAGCAGTTCTTC
TRBV7-2	few	NA	TRBJ2-1	CASSLRARGRAYNEQFF	TGTGCCAGCAGCTTGAGAGCTCGGGGGCGCGCCTACAATGAGCAGTTCTTC
TRBV7-9	few	NA	TRBJ1-1	CASTEDSGDTEAFF	TGTGCCAGCACCGAGGACTCGGGGGACACTGAAGCTTTCTTT
TRBV10-3	many	NA	TRBJ1-6	CAISAGGPVESPLHF	TGTGCCATCAGTGCGGGCGGACCCGTAGAATCACCCCTCCACTTT
TRBV6-5	NA	NA	TRBJ2-7	CASSYSGGPTSYEQYF	TGTGCCAGCAGTTACTCGGGGGGGCCCACCTCCTACGAGCAGTACTTC
TRBV6-6	NA	NA	TRBJ2-2	CASSYSGQGIIGELFF	TGTGCCAGCAGTTACTCAGGGCAGGGAATAATCGGGGAGCTGTTTTTT
TRBV6-2/TRBV6-3	few	TRBD2	TRBJ2-4	CASSYTPAGGNIQYF	TGTGCCAGCAGTTACACCCCGGCCGGGGGGAACATTCAGTACTTC
TRBV5-1	NA	TRBD2	TRBJ2-7	CASIDLTSGRLEQYF	TGCGCCAGCATCGATCTGACTAGCGGGAGACTCGAGCAGTACTTC
TRBV5-1	NA	NA	TRBJ1-1	CASSLGGVSTEAFF	TGCGCCAGCAGCTTGGGAGGGGTTAGCACTGAAGCTTTCTTT
TRBV7-2	NA	TRBD1	TRBJ1-5	CASSKQTGADQPQHF	TGTGCCAGCAGCAAACAGACAGGGGCGGATCAGCCCCAGCATTTT
TRBV27	NA	NA	TRBJ2-3	CASSLILSDTQYF	TGTGCCAGCAGTCTCATACTTTCGGATACGCAGTATTTT
TRBV4-3	many	NA	TRBJ2-3	CASSQDLGPLYF	TGCGCCAGCAGCCAAGATCTTGGGCCTCTGTATTTT
TRBV6-1	NA	TRBD2	TRBJ2-3	CASSVLAGTSGRKTSTDTQYF	TGTGCCAGCAGTGTGCTGGCCGGGACTAGCGGGAGAAAAACTAGCACAGATACGCAGTATTTT
TRBV20-1	NA	NA	TRBJ2-3	CSASEGLSTDTQYF	TGCAGTGCTAGTGAGGGACTTAGCACAGATACGCAGTATTTT
TRBV20-1	few	TRBD2	TRBJ2-3	CSAPLAGGPSDTQYF	TGCAGTGCCCCTCTAGCGGGAGGGCCCTCAGATACGCAGTATTTT
TRBV27	NA	NA	TRBJ1-6	CASSTRWSPLHF	TGTGCCAGCAGCACCAGGTGGTCACCCCTCCACTTT
TRBV24-1	NA	NA	TRBJ2-1	CATSDSGTTAYNEQFF	TGTGCCACCAGTGATTCCGGGACAACCGCCTACAATGAGCAGTTCTTC
TRBV11-1	NA	NA	TRBJ2-7	CASSPSDWEETRYF	TGTGCCAGCAGCCCTAGTGACTGGGAGGAGACCCGGTACTTC
TRBV29-1	many	NA	TRBJ2-1	CSVVLAGKGVNEQFF	TGCAGCGTTGTCTTGGCAGGTAAAGGGGTCAATGAGCAGTTCTTC
TRBV6-6	NA	NA	TRBJ1-1	CASSYPRQVPMNTEAFF	TGTGCCAGCAGTTACCCCCGACAGGTCCCCATGAACACTGAAGCTTTCTTT
TRBV9	NA	NA	TRBJ2-3	CASSVGLGADTQYF	TGTGCCAGCAGCGTAGGCCTAGGCGCAGATACGCAGTATTTT
TRBV4-3	once	NA	TRBJ1-4	CASSQGGLPRNENLFF	TGCGCCAGCAGCCAAGGAGGACTACCGAGGAACGAAAATCTGTTTTTT
TRBV7-2	NA	NA	TRBJ2-4	CASSLTSPKNIQYF	TGTGCCAGCAGCTTGACTAGTCCCAAAAACATTCAGTACTTC
TRBV29-1	many	TRBD2	TRBJ2-7	CSGSSGDVYEQYF	TGCAGCGGTTCTAGCGGAGACGTTTACGAGCAGTACTTC
TRBV11-2	NA	NA	TRBJ1-5	CASSSAERNQPQHF	TGTGCCAGCAGCTCCGCCGAGCGCAATCAGCCCCAGCATTTT
TRBV29-1	few	NA	TRBJ1-5	CSVTLAVGQPQHF	TGCAGCGTAACCCTGGCGGTGGGGCAGCCCCAGCATTTT
TRBV25-1	NA	NA	TRBJ1-2	CASSPPFAGNYGYTF	TGTGCCAGCAGTCCCCCTTTTGCAGGGAACTATGGCTACACCTTC
TRBV7-2	NA	NA	TRBJ1-6	CASSFQGTNSPLHF	TGTGCCAGCAGCTTTCAGGGGACTAATTCACCCCTCCACTTT
TRBV13	NA	TRBD2	TRBJ2-5	CASSLSGGAYLPGQETQYF	TGTGCCAGCAGCCTTAGCGGGGGGGCCTACCTTCCCGGTCAAGAGACCCAGTACTTC
TRBV27	NA	TRBD2	TRBJ2-2	CASRRGTSGLNTGELFF	TGTGCCAGCAGACGTGGGACTAGCGGGCTGAACACCGGGGAGCTGTTTTTT
TRBV11-3	once	TRBD1	TRBJ2-3	CASSPDRGSGNTQYF	TGTGCCAGCAGTCCCGACAGGGGGAGTGGAAATACGCAGTATTTT